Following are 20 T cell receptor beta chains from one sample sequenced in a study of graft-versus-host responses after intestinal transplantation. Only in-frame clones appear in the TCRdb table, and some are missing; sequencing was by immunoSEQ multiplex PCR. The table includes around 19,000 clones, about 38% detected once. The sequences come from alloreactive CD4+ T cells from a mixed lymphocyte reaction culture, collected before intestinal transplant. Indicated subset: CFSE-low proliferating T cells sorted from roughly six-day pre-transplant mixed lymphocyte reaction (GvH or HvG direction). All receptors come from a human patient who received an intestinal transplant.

The CDR3 DNA reads TGCGCCAGCAGCATTGGGGACAGCTCCTACGAGCAGTACTTC. Residues: CASSIGDSSYEQYF. The V gene is TRBV5-1, the J gene TRBJ2-5, with 7 bases fitting TRBD1. The better agreement between TRBJ2-7 and the DNA end casts doubt on the J call. The germline gives CDR1 SGHRS, CDR2 YFSETQ. There are 14 residues in the CDR3.

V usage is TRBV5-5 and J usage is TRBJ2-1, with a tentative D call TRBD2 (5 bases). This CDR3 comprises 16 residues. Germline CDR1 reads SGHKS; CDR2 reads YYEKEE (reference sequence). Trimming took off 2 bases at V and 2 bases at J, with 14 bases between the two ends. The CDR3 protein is CASSFGGATTYNEQFF. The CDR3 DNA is TGTGCCAGCAGCTTCGGAGGCGCCACCACCTACAATGAGCAGTTCTTC.

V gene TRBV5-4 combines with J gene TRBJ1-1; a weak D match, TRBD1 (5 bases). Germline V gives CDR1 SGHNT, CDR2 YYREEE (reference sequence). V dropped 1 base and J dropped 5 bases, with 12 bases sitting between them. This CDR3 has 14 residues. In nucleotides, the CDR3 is TGTGCCAGCAGCTTGCGAGGGGTTAGTACTGAAGCTTTCTTT. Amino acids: CASSLRGVSTEAFF.

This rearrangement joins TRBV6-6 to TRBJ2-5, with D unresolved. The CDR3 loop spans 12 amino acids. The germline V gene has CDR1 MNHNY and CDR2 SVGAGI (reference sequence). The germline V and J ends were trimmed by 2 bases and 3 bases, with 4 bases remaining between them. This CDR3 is CASSYPKETQYF. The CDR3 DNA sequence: TGTGCCAGCAGTTACCCGAAAGAGACCCAGTACTTC.

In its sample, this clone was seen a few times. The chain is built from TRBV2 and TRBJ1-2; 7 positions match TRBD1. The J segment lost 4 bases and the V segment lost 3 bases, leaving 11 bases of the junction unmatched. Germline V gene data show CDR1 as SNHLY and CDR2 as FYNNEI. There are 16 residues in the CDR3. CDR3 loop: CASSEGQTLLGYGYTF. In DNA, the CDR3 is TGTGCCAGCAGTGAGGGACAGACACTCCTCGGCTATGGCTACACCTTC.

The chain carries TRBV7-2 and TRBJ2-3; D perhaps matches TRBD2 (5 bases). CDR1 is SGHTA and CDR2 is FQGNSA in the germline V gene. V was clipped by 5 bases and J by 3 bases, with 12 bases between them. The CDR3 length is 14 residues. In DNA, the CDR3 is TGTGCCAGCAGCCCTAGGACTGGAACAGATACGCAGTATTTT. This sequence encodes CASSPRTGTDTQYF.

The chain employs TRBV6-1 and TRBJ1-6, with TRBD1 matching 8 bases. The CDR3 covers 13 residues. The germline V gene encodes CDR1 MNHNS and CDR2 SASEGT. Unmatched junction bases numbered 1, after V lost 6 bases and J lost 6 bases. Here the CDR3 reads CASRGQVNSPLHF. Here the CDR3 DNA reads TGTGCCAGCAGGGGACAGGTTAATTCACCCCTCCACTTT.

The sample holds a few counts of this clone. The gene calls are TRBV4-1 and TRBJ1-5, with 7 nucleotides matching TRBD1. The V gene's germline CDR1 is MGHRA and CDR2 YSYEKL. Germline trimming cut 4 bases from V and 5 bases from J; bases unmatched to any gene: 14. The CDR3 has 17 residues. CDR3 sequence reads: CASSLDRTQGRHQPQHF. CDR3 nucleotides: TGCGCCAGCAGCCTAGACCGCACACAGGGGCGACATCAGCCCCAGCATTTT.

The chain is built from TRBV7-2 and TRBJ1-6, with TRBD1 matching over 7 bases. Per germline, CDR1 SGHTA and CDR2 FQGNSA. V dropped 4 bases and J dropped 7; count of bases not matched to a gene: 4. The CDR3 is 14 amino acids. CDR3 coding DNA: TGTGCCAGCAGCTGGGACAGTCCCAATTCACCCCTCCACTTT. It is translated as CASSWDSPNSPLHF.

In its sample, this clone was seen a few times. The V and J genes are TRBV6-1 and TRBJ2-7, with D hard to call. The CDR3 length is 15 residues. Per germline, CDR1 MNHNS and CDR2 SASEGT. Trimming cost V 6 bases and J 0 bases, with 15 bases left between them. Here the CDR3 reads CASRRAHRSSYEQYF. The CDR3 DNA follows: TGTGCCAGCAGACGGGCCCACCGCAGCTCCTACGAGCAGTACTTC.

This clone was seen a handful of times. CDR3 DNA sequence: TGTGCCAGCAGTGAAGATGCGGCCGTCACTGAAGCTTTCTTT. Translating it yields CASSEDAAVTEAFF. The rearrangement joins TRBV2 to TRBJ1-1; D gene ambiguous. Germline loops: CDR1 SNHLY, CDR2 FYNNEI. Trimming removed 1 base from V and 4 bases from J, with 10 bases in between. The CDR3 is 14 residues long.

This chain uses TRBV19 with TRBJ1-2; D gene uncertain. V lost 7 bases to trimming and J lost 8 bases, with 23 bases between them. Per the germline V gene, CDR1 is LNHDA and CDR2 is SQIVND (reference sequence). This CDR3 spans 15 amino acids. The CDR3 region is CASTHLGRPLGGYTF. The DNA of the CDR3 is TGTGCCAGTACCCATCTGGGCAGGCCGTTGGGGGGCTACACCTTC.

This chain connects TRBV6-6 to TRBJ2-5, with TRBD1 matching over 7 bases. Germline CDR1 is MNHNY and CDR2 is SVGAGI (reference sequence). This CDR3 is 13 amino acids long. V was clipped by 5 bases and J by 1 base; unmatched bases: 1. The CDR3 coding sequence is TGTGCCAGCAGTGCAGGGGGCCAAGAGACCCAGTACTTC. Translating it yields CASSAGGQETQYF.

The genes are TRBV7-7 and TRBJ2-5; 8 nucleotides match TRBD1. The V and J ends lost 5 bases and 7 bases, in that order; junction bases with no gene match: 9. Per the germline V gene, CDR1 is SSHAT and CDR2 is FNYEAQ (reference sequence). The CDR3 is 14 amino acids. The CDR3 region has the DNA TGTGCCAGCAGCAAGGACAGGGCCTCGGTGACCCAGTACTTC. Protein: CASSKDRASVTQYF.

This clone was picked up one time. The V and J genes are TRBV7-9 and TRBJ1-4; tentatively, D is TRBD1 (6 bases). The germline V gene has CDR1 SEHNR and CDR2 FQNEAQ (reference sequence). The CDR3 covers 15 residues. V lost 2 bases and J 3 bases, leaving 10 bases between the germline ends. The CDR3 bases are TGTGCCAGCAGCTTAAGACAGGCTTCTAATGAAAAACTGTTTTTT. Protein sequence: CASSLRQASNEKLFF.

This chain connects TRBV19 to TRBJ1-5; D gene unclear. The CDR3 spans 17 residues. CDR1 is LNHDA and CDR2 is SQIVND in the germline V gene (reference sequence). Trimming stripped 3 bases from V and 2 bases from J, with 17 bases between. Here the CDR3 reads CASSISLIWGGNQPQHF. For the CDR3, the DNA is TGTGCCAGTAGTATTAGTTTGATTTGGGGAGGCAATCAGCCCCAGCATTTT.

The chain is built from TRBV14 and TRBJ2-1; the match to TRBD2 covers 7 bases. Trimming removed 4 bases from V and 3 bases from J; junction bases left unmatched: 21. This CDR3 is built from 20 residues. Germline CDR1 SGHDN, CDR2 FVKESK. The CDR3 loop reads CASSPYPTGGSRRIYNEQFF. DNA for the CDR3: TGTGCCAGCAGCCCCTACCCGACGGGGGGATCCCGTCGGATCTACAATGAGCAGTTCTTC.

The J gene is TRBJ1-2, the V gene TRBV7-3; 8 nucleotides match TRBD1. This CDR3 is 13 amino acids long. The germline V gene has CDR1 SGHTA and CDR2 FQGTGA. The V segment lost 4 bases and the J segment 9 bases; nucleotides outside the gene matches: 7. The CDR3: CASSSLGQGSYTF. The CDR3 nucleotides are TGTGCCAGCAGCTCCCTTGGACAGGGCAGCTACACCTTC.

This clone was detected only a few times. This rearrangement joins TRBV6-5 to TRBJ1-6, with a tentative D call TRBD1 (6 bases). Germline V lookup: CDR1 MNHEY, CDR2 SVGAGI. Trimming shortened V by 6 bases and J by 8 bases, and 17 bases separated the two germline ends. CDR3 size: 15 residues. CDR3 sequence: CASRLGALVDSPLHF. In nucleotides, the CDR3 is TGTGCCAGCAGGTTGGGGGCTTTGGTCGATTCACCCCTCCACTTT.

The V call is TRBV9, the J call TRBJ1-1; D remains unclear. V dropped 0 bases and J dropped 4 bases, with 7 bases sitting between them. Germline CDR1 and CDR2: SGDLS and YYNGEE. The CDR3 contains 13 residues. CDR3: CASSVDPGTEAFF. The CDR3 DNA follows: TGTGCCAGCAGCGTAGATCCGGGCACTGAAGCTTTCTTT.